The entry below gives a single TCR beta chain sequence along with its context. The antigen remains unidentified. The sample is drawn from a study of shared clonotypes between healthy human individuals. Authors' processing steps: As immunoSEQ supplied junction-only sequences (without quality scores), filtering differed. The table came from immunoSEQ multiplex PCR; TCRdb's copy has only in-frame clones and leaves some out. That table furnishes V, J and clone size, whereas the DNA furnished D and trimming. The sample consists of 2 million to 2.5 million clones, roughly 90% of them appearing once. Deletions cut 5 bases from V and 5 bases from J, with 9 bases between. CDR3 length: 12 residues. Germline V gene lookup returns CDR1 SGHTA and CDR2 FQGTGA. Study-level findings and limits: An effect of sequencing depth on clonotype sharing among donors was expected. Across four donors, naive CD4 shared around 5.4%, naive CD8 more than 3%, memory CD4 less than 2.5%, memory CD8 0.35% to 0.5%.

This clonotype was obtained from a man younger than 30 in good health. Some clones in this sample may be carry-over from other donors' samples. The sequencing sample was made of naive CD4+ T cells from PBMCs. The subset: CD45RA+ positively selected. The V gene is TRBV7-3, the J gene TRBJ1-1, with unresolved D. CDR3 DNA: TGTGCCAGCAGCCAAGGCGGGACTGAAGCTTTCTTT. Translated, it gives CASSQGGTEAFF. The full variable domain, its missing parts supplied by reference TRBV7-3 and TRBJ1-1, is GAGVSQTPSNKVTEKGKYVELRCDPISGHTALYWYRQSLGQGPEFLIYFQGTGAADDSGLPNDRFFAVRPEGSVSTLKIQRTERGDSAVYLCASSQGGTEAFFGQGTRLTVV.